One sample yielded the 10 T cell receptor beta chains listed below, sequenced in a study of blood T cell repertoires in COVID-19. Sequencing was performed with immunoSEQ multiplex PCR; in TCRdb, only in-frame clones are kept and a portion is missing. The table includes roughly 180,000 clones, approximately 85% detected once. The sequenced material came from PBMCs or T cells enriched from blood (not recorded which). These receptors came from a middle-aged man who had recovered from COVID-19.

The chain recombines TRBV4-2 with TRBJ1-3; the D gene is possibly TRBD1 (5 bases). There are 18 residues in the CDR3. The V gene lost 1 base and the J gene lost 0 bases, with 16 bases spanning the gap. Germline V gives CDR1 LGHNA, CDR2 YNFKEQ. The CDR3 sequence is CASSQVGFGGNSGNTIYF. For the CDR3, the DNA is TGTGCCAGCAGCCAAGTGGGGTTCGGGGGGAACTCTGGAAACACCATATATTTT.

The chain employs TRBV7-3 and TRBJ2-1; possibly TRBD1 for D (5 bases). CDR1 and CDR2 from the germline V gene are SGHTA and FQGTGA. This CDR3 region has 16 residues. Trimming pared 4 bases from V and 7 bases from J, leaving 20 bases between. In DNA, the CDR3 is TGTGCCAGCAGCTCAAGACCCCCAGGGTTTGGTAATGAGCAGTTCTTC. Translating gives CASSSRPPGFGNEQFF.

The chain employs TRBV5-1 and TRBJ2-5; D gene uncertain. CDR1 and CDR2 from the germline V gene are SGHRS and YFSETQ. The CDR3 extends over 15 amino acids. V was cut by 0 bases and J by 4 bases, with 13 bases left in between. CDR3 region: CASSLAYERGETQYF. In DNA, the CDR3 is TGCGCCAGCAGCTTGGCTTATGAGCGAGGAGAGACCCAGTACTTC.

This chain's CDR3 is CATSRDQRVSEQFF. Here the CDR3 DNA reads TGTGCCACCAGCAGAGATCAGCGAGTTAGTGAGCAGTTCTTC. V and J are TRBV15 and TRBJ2-1, with unresolved D. CDR1 and CDR2 from the germline V gene are LNHNV and YYDKDF (reference sequence). This CDR3 has 14 residues. The V gene lost 0 bases and the J gene lost 9 bases, with 12 bases spanning the gap.

The chain combines TRBV7-9 with TRBJ2-7; 11 nucleotides line up with TRBD2. Germline V gene sequence: CDR1 SEHNR, CDR2 FQNEAQ (reference sequence). The CDR3 contains 15 residues. Losses at the gene ends were 5 bases for V and 0 bases for J; bases not matched to a gene: 3. CDR3 DNA sequence: TGTGCCAGCAGCGTGACTAGCGGGGCCTCCTACGAGCAGTACTTC. Its translation: CASSVTSGASYEQYF.

This clone was seen just once. The CDR3 loop is CASPGSDNYEQYF. Here the CDR3 DNA reads TGTGCAAGCCCAGGGTCAGACAACTACGAGCAGTACTTC. The rearrangement links TRBV12-2 to TRBJ2-7; the table assigns TRBD1, which was not confirmed against the DNA. TRBV12-2 is described as a pseudogene. The CDR3 loop spans 13 amino acids.

V is TRBV5-1 and J is TRBJ1-2, with TRBD1 matching over 12 bases. With 3 bases clipped from V and 7 bases from J, the junction kept 7 bases outside the gene matches. Germline V gene sequence: CDR1 SGHRS, CDR2 YFSETQ. The CDR3 runs 15 residues. In DNA, the CDR3 is TGCGCCAGCAGCTGGGGACAGGGGGCTTCGGGTGGCTACACCTTC. Amino acid sequence: CASSWGQGASGGYTF.

The V call is TRBV12-3 or TRBV12-4, the J call TRBJ2-7; 9 positions agree with TRBD1. V trimming: 5 bases; J trimming: 7 bases; junction bases outside the gene matches: 6. This CDR3 is built from 13 residues. CDR3 amino acids: CASSLDRGWEQYF. The CDR3 DNA is TGTGCCAGCAGTCTGGACAGGGGCTGGGAGCAGTACTTC.

This chain links TRBV7-9 with TRBJ2-3; TRBD2 might be the D (5 bases). The CDR3 consists of 14 residues. CDR1 is SEHNR, CDR2 FQNEAQ, per germline (reference sequence). V lost 0 bases to trimming and J lost 5 bases, with 9 bases between them. The CDR3 region has the DNA TGTGCCAGCAGCTTAGCAAACGAGGGAGATACGCAGTATTTT. Its translation is CASSLANEGDTQYF. Full variable domain (remainder filled in from reference TRBV7-9 and TRBJ2-3): DTGVSQNPRHKITKRGQNVTFRCDPISEHNRLYWYRQTLGQGPEFLTYFQNEAQLEKSRLLSDRFSAERPKGSFSTLEIQRTEQGDSAMYLCASSLANEGDTQYFGPGTRLTVL.

J is TRBJ2-3 and V is TRBV11-3; D unresolved. The V end lost 0 bases, the J end lost 3 bases, and 4 bases lay between the germline ends. Germline V gene sequence: CDR1 SGHNT, CDR2 YENEEA. The CDR3 has 13 residues. The CDR3, as DNA: TGTGCCAGCAGCTTAGAACGGACAGATACGCAGTATTTT. Its translation: CASSLERTDTQYF.